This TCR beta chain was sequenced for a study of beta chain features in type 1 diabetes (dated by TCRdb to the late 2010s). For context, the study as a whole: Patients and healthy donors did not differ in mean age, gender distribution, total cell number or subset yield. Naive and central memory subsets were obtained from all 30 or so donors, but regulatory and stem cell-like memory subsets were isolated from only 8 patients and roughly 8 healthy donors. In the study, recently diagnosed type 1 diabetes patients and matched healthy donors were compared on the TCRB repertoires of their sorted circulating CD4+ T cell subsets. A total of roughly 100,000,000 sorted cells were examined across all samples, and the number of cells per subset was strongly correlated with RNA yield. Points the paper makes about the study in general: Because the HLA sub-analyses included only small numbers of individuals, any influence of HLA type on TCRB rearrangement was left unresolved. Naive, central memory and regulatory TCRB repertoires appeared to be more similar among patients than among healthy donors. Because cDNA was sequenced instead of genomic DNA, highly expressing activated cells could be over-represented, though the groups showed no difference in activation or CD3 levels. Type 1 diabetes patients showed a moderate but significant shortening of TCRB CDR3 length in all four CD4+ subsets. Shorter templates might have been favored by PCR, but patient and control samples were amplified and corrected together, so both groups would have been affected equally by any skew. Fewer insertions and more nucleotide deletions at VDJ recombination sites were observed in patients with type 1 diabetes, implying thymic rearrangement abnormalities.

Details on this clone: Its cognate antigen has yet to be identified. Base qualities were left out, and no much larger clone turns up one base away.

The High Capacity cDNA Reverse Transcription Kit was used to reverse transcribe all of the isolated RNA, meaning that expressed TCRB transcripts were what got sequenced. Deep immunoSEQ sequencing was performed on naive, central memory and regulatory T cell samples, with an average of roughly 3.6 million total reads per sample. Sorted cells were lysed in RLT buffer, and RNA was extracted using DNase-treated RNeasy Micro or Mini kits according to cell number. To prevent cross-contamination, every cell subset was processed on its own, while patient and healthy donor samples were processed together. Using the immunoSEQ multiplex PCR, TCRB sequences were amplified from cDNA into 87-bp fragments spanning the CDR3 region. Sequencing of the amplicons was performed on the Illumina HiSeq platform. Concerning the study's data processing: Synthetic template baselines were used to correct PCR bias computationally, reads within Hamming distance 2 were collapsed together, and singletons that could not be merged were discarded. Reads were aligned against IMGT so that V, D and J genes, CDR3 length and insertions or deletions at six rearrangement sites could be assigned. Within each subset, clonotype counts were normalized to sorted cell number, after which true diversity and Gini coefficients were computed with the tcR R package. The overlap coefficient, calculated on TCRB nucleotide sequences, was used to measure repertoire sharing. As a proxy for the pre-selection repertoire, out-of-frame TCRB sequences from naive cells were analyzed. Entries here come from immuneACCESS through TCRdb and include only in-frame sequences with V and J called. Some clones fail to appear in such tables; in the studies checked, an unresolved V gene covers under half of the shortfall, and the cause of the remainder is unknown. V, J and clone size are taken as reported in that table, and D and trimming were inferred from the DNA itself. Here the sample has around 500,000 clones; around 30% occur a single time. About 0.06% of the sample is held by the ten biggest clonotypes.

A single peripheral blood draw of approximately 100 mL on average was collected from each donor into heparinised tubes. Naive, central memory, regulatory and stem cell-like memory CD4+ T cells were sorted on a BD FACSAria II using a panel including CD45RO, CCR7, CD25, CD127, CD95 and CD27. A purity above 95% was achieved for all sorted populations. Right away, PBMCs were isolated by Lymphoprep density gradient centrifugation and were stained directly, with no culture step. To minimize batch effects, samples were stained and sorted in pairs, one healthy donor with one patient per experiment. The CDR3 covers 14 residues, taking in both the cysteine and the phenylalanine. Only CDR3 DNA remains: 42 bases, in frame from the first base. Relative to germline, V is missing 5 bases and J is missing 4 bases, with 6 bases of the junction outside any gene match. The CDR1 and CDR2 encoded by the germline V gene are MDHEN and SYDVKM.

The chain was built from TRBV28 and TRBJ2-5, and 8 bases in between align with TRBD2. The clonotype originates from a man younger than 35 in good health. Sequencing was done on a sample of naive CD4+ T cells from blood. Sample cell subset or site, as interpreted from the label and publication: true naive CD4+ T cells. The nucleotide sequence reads TGTGCCAGCAGTCCCGGGACTAGAACAGAGACCCAGTACTTC. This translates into CASSPGTRTETQYF. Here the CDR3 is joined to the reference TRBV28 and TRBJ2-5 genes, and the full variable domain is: DVKVTQSSRYLVKRTGEKVFLECVQDMDHENMFWYRQDPGLGLRLIYFSYDVKMKEKGDIPEGYSVSREKKERFSLILESASTNQTSMYLCASSPGTRTETQYFGPGTRLLVL.